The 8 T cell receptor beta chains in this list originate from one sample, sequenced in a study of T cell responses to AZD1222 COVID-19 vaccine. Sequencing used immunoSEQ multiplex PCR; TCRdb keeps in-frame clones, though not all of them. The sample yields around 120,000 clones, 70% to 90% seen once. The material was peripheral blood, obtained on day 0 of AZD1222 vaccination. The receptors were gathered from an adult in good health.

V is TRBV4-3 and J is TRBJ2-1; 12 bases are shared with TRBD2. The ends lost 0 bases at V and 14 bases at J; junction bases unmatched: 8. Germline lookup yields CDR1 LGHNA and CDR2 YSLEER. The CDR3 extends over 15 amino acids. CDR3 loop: CASSQDSSGRARKFF. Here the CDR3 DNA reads TGCGCCAGCAGCCAAGATTCTAGCGGGAGGGCCCGTAAGTTCTTC.

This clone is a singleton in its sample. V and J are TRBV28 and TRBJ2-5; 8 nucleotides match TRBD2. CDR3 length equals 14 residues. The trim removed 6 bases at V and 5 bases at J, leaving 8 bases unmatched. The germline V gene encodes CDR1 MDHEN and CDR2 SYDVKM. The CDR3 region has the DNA TGTGCCAGCAGCACCGGGGGGGCTGGGGAGACCCAGTACTTC. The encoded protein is CASSTGGAGETQYF.

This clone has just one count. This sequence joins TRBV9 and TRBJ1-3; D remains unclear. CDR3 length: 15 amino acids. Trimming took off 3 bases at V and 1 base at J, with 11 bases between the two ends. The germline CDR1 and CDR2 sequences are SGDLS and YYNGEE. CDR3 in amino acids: CASSEGGRSGNTIYF. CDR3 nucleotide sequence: TGTGCCAGCAGCGAGGGAGGCAGGTCTGGAAACACCATATATTTT.

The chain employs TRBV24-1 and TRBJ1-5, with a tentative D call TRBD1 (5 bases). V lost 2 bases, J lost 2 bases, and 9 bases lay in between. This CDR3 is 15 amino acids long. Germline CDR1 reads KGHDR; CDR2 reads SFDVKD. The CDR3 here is CATSDSGPGNQPQHF. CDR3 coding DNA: TGTGCCACCAGTGATTCGGGGCCAGGCAATCAGCCCCAGCATTTT.

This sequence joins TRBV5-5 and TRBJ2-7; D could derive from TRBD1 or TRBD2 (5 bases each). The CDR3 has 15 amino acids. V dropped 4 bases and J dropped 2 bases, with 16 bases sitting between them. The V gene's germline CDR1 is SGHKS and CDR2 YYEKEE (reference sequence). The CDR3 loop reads CASSGGQSYPYEQYF. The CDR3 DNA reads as TGTGCCAGCAGCGGAGGACAATCATATCCCTACGAGCAGTACTTC.

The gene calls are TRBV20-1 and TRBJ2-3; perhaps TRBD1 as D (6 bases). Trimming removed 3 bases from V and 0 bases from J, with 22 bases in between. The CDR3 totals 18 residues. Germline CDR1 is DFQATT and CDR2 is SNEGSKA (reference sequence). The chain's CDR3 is CSASTGWGSAVSTDTQYF. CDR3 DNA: TGCAGTGCTAGTACAGGGTGGGGGTCAGCGGTTAGCACAGATACGCAGTATTTT.

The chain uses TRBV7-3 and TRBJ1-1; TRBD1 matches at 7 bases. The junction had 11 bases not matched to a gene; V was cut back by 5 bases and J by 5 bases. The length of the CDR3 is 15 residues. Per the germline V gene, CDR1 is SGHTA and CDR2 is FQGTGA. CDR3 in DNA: TGTGCCAGCAGCCGGTCCGGGGGCAGGGGGACTGAAGCTTTCTTT. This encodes CASSRSGGRGTEAFF.

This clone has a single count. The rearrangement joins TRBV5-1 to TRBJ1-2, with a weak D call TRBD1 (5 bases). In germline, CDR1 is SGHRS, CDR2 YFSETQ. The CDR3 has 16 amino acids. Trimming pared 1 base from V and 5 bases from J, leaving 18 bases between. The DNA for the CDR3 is TGCGCCAGCAGCTTGTTGGGGCAGCTGGGGATATATGGCTACACCTTC. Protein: CASSLLGQLGIYGYTF.